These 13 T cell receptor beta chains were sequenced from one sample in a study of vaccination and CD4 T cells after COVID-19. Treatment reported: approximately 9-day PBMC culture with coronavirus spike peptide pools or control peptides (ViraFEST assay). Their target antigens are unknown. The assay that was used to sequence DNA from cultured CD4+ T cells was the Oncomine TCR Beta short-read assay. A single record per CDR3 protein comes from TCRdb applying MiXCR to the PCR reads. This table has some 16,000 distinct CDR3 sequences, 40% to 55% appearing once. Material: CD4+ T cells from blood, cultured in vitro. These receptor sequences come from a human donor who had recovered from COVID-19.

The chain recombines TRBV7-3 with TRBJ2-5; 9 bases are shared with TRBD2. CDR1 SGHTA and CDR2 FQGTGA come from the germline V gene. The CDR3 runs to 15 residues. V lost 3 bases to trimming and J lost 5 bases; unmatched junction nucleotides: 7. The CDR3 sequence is CASSFAGGPQETQYF. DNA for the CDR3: TGTGCCAGCAGCTTTGCGGGGGGGCCCCAGGAGACCCAGTACTTC.

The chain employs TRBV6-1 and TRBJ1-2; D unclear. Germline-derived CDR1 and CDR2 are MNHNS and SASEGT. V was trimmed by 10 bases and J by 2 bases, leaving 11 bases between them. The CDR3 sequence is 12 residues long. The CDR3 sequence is CATQFVNYGYTF. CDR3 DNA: TGTGCCACTCAGTTTGTCAACTATGGCTACACCTTC.

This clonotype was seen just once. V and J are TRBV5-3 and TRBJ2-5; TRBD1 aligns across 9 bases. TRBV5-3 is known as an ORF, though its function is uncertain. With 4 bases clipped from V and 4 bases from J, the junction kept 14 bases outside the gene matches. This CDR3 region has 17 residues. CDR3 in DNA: TGTGCCAGAAGCCACACGTCAGGACAGGGGATACGAGAGACCCAGTACTTC. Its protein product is CARSHTSGQGIRETQYF.

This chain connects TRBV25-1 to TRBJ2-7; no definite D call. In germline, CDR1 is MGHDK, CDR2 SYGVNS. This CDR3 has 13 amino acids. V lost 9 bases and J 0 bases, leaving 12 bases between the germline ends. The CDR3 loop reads CARSRAGSYEQYF. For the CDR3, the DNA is TGTGCCAGAAGCCGGGCCGGCTCCTACGAGCAGTACTTC.

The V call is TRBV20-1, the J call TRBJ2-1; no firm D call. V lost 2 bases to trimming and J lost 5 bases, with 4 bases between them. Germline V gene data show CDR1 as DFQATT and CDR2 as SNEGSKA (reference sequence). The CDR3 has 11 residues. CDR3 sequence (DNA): TGCAGTGCTAGAACGGACAATGAGCAGTTCTTC. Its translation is CSARTDNEQFF.

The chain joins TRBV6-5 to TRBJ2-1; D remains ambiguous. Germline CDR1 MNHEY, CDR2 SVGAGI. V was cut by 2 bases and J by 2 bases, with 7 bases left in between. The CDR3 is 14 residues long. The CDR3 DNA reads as TGTGCCAGCAGTTACCGGACGGCCTACAATGAGCAGTTCTTC. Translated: CASSYRTAYNEQFF.

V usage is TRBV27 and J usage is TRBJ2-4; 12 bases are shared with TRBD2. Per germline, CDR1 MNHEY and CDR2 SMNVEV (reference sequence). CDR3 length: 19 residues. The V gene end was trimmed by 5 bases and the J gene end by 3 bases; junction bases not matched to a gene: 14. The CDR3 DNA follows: TGTGCCAGCAGTCACGCTAGCGGGAGGGCGGGTTTTGGCAAAAACATTCAGTACTTC. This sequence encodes CASSHASGRAGFGKNIQYF.

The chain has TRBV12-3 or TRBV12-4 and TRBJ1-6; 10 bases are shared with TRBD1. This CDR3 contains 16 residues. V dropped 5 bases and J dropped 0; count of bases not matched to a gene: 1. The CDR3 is CASSRTGGSYNSPLHF. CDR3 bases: TGTGCCAGCAGTCGGACAGGGGGCTCCTATAATTCACCCCTCCACTTT.

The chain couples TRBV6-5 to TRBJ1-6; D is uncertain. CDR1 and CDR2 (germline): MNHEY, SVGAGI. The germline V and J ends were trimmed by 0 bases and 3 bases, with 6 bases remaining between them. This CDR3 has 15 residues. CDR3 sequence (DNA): TGTGCCAGCAGTTACTCGGGAAGCTATAATTCACCCCTCCACTTT. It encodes CASSYSGSYNSPLHF.

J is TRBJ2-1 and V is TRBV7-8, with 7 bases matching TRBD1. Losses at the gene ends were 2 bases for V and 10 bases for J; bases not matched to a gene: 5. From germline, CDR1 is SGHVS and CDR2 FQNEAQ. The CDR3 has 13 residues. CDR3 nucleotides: TGTGCCAGCAGCTTAAACAGGGGCTACGAGCAGTTCTTC. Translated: CASSLNRGYEQFF.

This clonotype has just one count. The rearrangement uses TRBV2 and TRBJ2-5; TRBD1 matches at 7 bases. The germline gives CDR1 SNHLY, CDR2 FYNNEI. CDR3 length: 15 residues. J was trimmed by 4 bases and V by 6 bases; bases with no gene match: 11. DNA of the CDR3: TGTGCCAGCAGCCGGACAGGAGCTAGTAGAGAGACCCAGTACTTC. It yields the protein CASSRTGASRETQYF.

CDR3 loop: CAWGGPNQPQHF. Here the CDR3 DNA reads TGTGCCTGGGGCGGACCTAATCAGCCCCAGCATTTT. The V and J genes are TRBV30 and TRBJ1-5; no definite D call. CDR3 size: 12 residues. The germline V gene has CDR1 GTSNPN and CDR2 SVGIG (reference sequence). V lost 5 bases to trimming and J lost 4 bases, with 9 bases between them. The full variable domain, its missing parts supplied by reference TRBV30 and TRBJ1-5, is SQTIHQWPATLVQPVGSPLSLECTVEGTSNPNLYWYRQAAGRGLQLLFYSVGIGQISSEVPQNLSASRPQDRQFILSSKKLLLSDSGFYLCAWGGPNQPQHFGDGTRLSIL.

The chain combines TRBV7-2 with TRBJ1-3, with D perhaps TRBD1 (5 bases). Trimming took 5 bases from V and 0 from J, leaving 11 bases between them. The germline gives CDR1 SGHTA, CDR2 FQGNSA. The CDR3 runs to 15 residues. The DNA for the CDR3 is TGTGCCAGCAGCGCCGCGGGGGGCTCTGGAAACACCATATATTTT. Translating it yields CASSAAGGSGNTIYF.